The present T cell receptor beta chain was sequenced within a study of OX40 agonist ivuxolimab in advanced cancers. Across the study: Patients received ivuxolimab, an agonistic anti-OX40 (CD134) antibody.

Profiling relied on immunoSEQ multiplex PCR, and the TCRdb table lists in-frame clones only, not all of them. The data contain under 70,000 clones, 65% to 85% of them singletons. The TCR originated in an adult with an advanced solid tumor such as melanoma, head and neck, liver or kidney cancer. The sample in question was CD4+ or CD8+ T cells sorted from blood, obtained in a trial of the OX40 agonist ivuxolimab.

The CDR3 bases are TGTGCCAGCACCGTGGCATCCCACACAGATACGCAGTATTTT. Protein product: CASTVASHTDTQYF. The rearrangement uses TRBV11-1 and TRBJ2-3; D unclear. This CDR3 is 14 amino acids long. Trimming cost V 7 bases and J 2 bases, with 13 bases left between them. Looked up from germline, CDR1 is SGHAT and CDR2 is FQDESV (reference sequence).